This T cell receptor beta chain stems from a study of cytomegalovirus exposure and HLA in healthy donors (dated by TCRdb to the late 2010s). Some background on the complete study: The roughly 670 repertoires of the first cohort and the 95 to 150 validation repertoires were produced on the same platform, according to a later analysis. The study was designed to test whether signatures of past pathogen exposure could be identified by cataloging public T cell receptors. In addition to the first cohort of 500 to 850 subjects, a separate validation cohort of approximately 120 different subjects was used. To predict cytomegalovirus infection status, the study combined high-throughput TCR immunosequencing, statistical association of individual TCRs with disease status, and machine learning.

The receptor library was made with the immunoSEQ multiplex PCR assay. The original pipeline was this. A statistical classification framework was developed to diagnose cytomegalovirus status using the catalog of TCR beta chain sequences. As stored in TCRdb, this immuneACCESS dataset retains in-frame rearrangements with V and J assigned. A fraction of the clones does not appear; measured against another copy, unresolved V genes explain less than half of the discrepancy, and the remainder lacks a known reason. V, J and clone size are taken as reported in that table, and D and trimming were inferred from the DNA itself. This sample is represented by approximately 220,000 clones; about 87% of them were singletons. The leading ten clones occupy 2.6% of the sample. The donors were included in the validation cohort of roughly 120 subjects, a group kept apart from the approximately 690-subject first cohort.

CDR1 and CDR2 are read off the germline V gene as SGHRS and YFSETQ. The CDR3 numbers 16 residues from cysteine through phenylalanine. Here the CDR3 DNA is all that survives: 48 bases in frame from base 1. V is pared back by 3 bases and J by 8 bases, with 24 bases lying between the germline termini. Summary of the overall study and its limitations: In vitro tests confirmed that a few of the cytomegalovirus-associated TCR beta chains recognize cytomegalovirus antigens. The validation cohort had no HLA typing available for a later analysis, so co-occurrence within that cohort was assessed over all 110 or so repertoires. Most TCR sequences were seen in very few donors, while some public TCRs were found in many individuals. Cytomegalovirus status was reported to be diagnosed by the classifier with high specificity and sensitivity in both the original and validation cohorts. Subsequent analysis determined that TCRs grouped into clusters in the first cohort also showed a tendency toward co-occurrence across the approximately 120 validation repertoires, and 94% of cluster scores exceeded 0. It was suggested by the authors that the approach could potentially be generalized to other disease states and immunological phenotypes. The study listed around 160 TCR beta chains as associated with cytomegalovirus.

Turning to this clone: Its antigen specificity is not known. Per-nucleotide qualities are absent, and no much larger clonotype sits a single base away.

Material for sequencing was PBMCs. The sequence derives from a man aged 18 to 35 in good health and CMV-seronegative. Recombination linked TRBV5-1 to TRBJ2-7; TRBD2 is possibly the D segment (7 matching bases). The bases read TGCGCCAGCAGCTCGGGAACCCGGTCGGAGGGGGGGCAGCAGTACTTC. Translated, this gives CASSSGTRSEGGQQYF.